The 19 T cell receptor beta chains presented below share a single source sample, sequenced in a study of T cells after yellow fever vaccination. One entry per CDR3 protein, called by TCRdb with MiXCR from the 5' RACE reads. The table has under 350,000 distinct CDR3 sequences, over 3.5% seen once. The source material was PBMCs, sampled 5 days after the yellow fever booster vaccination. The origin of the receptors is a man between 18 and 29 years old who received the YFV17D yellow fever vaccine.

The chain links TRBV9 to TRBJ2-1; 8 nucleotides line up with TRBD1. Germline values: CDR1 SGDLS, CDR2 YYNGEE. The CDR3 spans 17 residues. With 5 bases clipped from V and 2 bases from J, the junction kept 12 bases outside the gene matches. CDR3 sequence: CASSGMWGQAPYNEQFF. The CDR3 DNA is TGTGCCAGCAGTGGGATGTGGGGACAGGCTCCCTACAATGAGCAGTTCTTC.

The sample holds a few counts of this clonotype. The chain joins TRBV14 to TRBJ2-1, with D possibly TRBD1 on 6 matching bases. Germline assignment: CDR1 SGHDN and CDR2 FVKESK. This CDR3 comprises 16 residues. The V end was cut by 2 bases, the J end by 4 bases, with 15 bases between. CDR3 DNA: TGTGCCAGCAGCCAAACCCAGGGGCTAGCTTACAATGAGCAGTTCTTC. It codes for CASSQTQGLAYNEQFF.

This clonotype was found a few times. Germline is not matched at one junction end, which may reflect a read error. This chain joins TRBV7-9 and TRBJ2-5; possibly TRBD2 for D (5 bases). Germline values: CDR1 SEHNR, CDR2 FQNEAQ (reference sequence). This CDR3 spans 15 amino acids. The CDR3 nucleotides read TGTGCCAGCAGTGGCCCCCGAGGGTTGCAAGGGACCCAGTACTTC. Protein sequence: CASSGPRGLQGTQYF.

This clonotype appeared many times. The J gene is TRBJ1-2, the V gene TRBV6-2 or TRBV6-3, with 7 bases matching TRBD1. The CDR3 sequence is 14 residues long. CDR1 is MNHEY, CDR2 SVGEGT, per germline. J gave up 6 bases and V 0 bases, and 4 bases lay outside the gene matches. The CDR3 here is CASSYSGQPNGYTF. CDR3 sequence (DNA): TGTGCCAGCAGTTACTCGGGACAGCCAAATGGCTACACCTTC.

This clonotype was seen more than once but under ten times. CDR3 loop: CASSFAGDEQYF. The CDR3 region has the DNA TGTGCCAGCAGCTTTGCGGGTGACGAGCAGTACTTC. This chain links TRBV7-2 with TRBJ2-7, with a weak D call TRBD2 (5 bases). V lost 3 bases and J lost 5, with 8 bases in between. CDR1 SGHTA and CDR2 FQGNSA come from the germline V gene. The CDR3 spans 12 residues.

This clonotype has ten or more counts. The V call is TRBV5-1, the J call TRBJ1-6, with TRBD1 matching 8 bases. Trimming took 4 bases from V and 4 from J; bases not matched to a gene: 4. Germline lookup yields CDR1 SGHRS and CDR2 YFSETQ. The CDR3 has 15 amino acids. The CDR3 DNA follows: TGCGCCAGCAGCCTACGGACAGGGTATAATTCACCCCTCCACTTT. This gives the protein CASSLRTGYNSPLHF.

CDR3 bases: TGTGCCAGCAGCTTAACGGGTGGGGCAGGGGGCGGTCAGCCCCAGCATTTT. Translated: CASSLTGGAGGGQPQHF. The chain couples TRBV7-2 to TRBJ1-5; 8 bases map to TRBD1. Germline lookup yields CDR1 SGHTA and CDR2 FQGNSA. There are 17 residues in the CDR3. J gave up 6 bases and V 2 bases, and 12 bases lay outside the gene matches. The full variable domain, its missing parts supplied by reference TRBV7-2 and TRBJ1-5, is GAGVSQSPSNKVTEKGKDVELRCDPISGHTALYWYRQSLGQGLEFLIYFQGNSAPDKSGLPSDRFSAERTGGSVSTLTIQRTQQEDSAVYLCASSLTGGAGGGQPQHFGDGTRLSIL.

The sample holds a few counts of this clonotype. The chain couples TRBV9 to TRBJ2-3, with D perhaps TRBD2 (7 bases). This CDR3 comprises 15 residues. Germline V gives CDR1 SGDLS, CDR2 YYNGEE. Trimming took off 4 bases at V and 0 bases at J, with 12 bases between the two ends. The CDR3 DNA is TGTGCCAGCAGCAAGGGGGGGGTTAGCACAGATACGCAGTATTTT. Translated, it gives CASSKGGVSTDTQYF.

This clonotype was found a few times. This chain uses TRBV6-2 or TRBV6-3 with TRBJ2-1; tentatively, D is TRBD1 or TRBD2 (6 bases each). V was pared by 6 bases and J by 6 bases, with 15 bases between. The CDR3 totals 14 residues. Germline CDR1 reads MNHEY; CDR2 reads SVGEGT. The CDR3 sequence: CASSPFGGLNEQFF. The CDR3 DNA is TGTGCCAGCAGCCCATTTGGGGGGCTCAATGAGCAGTTCTTC.

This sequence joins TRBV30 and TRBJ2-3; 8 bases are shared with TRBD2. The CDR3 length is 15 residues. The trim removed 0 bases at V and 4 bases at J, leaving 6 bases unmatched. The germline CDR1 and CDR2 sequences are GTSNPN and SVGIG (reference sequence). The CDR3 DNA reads TGTGCCTGGAGTGTAAGCGGGGGTAGTGCAGATACGCAGTATTTT. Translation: CAWSVSGGSADTQYF.

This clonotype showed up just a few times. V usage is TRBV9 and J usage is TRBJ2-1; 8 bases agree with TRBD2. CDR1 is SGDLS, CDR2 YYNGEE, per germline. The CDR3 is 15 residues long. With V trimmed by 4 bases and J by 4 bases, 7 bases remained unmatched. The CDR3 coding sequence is TGTGCCAGCAGCACCTCAGGACTAGCATACAATGAGCAGTTCTTC. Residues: CASSTSGLAYNEQFF.

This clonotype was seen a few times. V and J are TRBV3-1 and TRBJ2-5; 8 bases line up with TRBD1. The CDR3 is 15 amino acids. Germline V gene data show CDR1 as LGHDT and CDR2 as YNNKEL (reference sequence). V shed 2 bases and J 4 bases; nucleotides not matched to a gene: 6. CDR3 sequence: CASSQPRGPPETQYF. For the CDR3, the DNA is TGTGCCAGCAGCCAACCCAGGGGGCCCCCAGAGACCCAGTACTTC.

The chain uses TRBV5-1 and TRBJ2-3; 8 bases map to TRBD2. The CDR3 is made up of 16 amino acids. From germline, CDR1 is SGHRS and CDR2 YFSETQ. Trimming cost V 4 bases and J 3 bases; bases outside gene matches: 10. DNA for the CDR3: TGCGCCAGCAGCCCCGCCGGGACTAGGAGTACAGATACGCAGTATTTT. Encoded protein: CASSPAGTRSTDTQYF.

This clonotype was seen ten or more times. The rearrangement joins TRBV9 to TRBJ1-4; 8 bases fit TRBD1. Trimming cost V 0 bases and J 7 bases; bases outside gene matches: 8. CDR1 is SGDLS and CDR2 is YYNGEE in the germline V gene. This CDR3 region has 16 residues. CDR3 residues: CASSVGRTGYREKLFF. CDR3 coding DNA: TGTGCCAGCAGCGTAGGAAGGACAGGGTACCGTGAAAAACTGTTTTTT.

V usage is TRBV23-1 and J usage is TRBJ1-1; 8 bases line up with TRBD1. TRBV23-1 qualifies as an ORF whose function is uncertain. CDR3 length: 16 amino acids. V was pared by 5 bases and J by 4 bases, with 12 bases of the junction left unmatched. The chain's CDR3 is CASSSGQGWSSTEAFF. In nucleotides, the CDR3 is TGCGCCAGCAGTTCCGGACAGGGTTGGAGTAGCACTGAAGCTTTCTTT.

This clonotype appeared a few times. CDR3 sequence: CASSQEGDKRTTGELFF. The CDR3 DNA reads TGTGCCAGCAGCCAAGAGGGGGACAAACGAACAACCGGGGAGCTGTTTTTT. This sequence joins TRBV4-2 and TRBJ2-2; maybe TRBD1 (6 bases). Deletions cut 0 bases from V and 5 bases from J, with 16 bases between. Germline V gene sequence: CDR1 LGHNA, CDR2 YNFKEQ. The CDR3 sequence is 17 residues long.

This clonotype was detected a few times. This CDR3 reads CASSWDLWGYTF. CDR3 DNA: TGTGCCAGCAGTTGGGACCTCTGGGGCTACACCTTC. This chain connects TRBV12-3 or TRBV12-4 to TRBJ1-2, with D perhaps TRBD1 (5 bases). CDR3 length: 12 amino acids. The V and J ends lost 4 bases and 8 bases respectively, with 11 bases between them.

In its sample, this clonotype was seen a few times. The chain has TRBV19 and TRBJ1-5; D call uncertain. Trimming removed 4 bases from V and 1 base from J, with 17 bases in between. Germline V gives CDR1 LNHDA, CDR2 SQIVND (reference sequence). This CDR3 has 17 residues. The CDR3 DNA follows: TGTGCCAGTAGTAAATATGTCCCGAGGAGGAGCAATCAGCCCCAGCATTTT. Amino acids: CASSKYVPRRSNQPQHF.

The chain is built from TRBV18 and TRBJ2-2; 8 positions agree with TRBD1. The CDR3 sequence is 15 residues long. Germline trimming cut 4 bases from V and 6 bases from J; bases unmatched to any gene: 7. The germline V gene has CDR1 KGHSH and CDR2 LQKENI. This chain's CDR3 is CASSQGTGQAGELFF. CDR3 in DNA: TGTGCCAGCTCACAAGGGACAGGTCAAGCCGGGGAGCTGTTTTTT.